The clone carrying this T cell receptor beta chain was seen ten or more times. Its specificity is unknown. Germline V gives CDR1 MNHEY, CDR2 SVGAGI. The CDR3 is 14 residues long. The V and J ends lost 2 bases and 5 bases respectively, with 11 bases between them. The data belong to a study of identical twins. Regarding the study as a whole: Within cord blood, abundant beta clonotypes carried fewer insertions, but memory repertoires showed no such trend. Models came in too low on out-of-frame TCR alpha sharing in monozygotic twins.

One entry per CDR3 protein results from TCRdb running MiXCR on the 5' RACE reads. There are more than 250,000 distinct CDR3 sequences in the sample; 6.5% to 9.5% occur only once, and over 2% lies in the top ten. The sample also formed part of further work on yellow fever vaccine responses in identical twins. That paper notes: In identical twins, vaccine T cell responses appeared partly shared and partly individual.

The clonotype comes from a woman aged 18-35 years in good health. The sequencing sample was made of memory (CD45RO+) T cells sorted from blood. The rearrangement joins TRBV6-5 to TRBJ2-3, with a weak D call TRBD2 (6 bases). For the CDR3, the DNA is TGTGCCAGCAGTTACGCGGGGACGAGAGATACGCAGTATTTT. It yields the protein CASSYAGTRDTQYF.